Listed here are 15 T cell receptor beta chains from one sample, sequenced in a study of blood T cell repertoires in COVID-19. Using immunoSEQ multiplex PCR, the repertoire was profiled, and TCRdb retains in-frame clones only, with some absent. This repertoire shows about 200,000 clones, 90% to 95% found once; its top ten account for more than 0.7%. Specimen: peripheral blood. The receptors stem from a man aged 55 to 70 with COVID-19, enrolled during active disease.

The chain couples TRBV6-5 to TRBJ1-5, with D possibly TRBD1 on 5 matching bases. Germline V gives CDR1 MNHEY, CDR2 SVGAGI. V dropped 7 bases and J dropped 3 bases, with 13 bases sitting between them. The CDR3 spans 14 residues. CDR3 protein: CASILQESNQPQHF. CDR3 DNA sequence: TGTGCCAGCATTTTACAGGAATCCAATCAGCCCCAGCATTTT.

This clone was recorded a few times. The genes are TRBV19 and TRBJ1-4; D not resolved. The CDR3 runs 15 residues. The germline CDR1 and CDR2 sequences are LNHDA and SQIVND (reference sequence). The V gene lost 3 bases and the J gene lost 8 bases, with 16 bases spanning the gap. The CDR3 loop is CASSMRAAEGEKLFF. The CDR3 DNA sequence: TGTGCCAGTAGTATGAGGGCCGCGGAAGGGGAAAAACTGTTTTTT.

The V call is TRBV6-2 or TRBV6-3, the J call TRBJ1-3; D possibly corresponds to TRBD1 (5 bases). Trimming shortened V by 4 bases and J by 3 bases, and 16 bases separated the two germline ends. The CDR3 extends over 16 amino acids. The V gene's germline CDR1 is MNHEY and CDR2 SVGEGT. In DNA, the CDR3 is TGTGCCAGCAGTTCCCGCAAACCGGGGGATGGAAACACCATATATTTT. It codes for CASSSRKPGDGNTIYF.

This clone was recorded once. The V and J genes are TRBV6-1 and TRBJ2-7, with TRBD1 matching over 9 bases. The CDR3 runs 16 residues. CDR1 MNHNS and CDR2 SASEGT come from the germline V gene. The ends lost 2 bases at V and 3 bases at J; junction bases unmatched: 8. In DNA form, the CDR3 reads TGTGCCAGCAGTGAAATGGCGACGGGACAGGGCTACGAGCAGTACTTC. Translation: CASSEMATGQGYEQYF.

The chain combines TRBV28 with TRBJ2-1; 9 positions agree with TRBD2. Germline CDR1 is MDHEN and CDR2 is SYDVKM. V was pared by 3 bases and J by 6 bases, with 6 bases of the junction left unmatched. The length of the CDR3 is 15 residues. The CDR3 DNA sequence: TGTGCCAGCAGTTTTCGCGGGAGGGCGCCCAATGAGCAGTTCTTC. Its translation is CASSFRGRAPNEQFF.

CDR3 region: CASSEGGGNNEQFF. CDR3 in DNA: TGCGCCAGCAGCGAGGGAGGGGGAAACAATGAGCAGTTCTTC. This rearrangement joins TRBV5-1 to TRBJ2-1; D possibly corresponds to TRBD2 (7 bases). The germline V gene encodes CDR1 SGHRS and CDR2 YFSETQ. The length of the CDR3 is 14 residues. Trimming left V 4 bases short and J 5 bases short, with 13 bases between.

This clone was seen a handful of times. The rearrangement joins TRBV9 to TRBJ2-7; D possibly corresponds to TRBD2 (5 bases). V gave up 0 bases and J gave up 6 bases, with 10 bases separating them. Germline-derived CDR1 and CDR2 are SGDLS and YYNGEE. The CDR3 contains 13 residues. The CDR3 region has the DNA TGTGCCAGCAGCGTAGGTATAGAGGGCGAGCAGTACTTC. It specifies CASSVGIEGEQYF. The whole variable domain, filled in from reference TRBV9 and TRBJ2-7, reads DSGVTQTPKHLITATGQRVTLRCSPRSGDLSVYWYQQSLDQGLQFLIQYYNGEERAKGNILERFSAQQFPDLHSELNLSSLELGDSALYFCASSVGIEGEQYFGPGTRLTVT.

V usage is TRBV12-3 or TRBV12-4 and J usage is TRBJ2-7, with D possibly TRBD2 on 5 matching bases. The CDR3 is made up of 13 amino acids. The germline V and J ends were trimmed by 6 bases and 4 bases, with 13 bases remaining between them. The CDR3 loop reads CASSRGIAYEQYF. The CDR3 nucleotides read TGTGCCAGCAGCCGAGGGATAGCATACGAGCAGTACTTC.

The chain has TRBV11-2 and TRBJ2-3; D is uncertain. V lost 0 bases and J 5 bases, leaving 9 bases between the germline ends. CDR1 and CDR2 from the germline V gene are SGHAT and FQNNGV. The CDR3 is made up of 14 amino acids. The CDR3 spells CASSLDLDGDTQYF. The CDR3 region has the DNA TGTGCCAGCAGCTTAGATCTAGACGGAGATACGCAGTATTTT.

V gene TRBV30 combines with J gene TRBJ2-1; a weak D match, TRBD2 (5 bases). Germline assignment: CDR1 GTSNPN and CDR2 SVGIG (reference sequence). The CDR3 spans 14 residues. With 4 bases removed from V and 6 bases from J, the gap between germline ends came to 16 bases. The CDR3 DNA follows: TGTGCCTGGAACCCCTTGGCTAGCCCCAATGAGCAGTTCTTC. It encodes CAWNPLASPNEQFF. Full variable domain (rest looked up from reference TRBV30 and TRBJ2-1): SQTIHQWPATLVQPVGSPLSLECTVEGTSNPNLYWYRQAAGRGLQLLFYSVGIGQISSEVPQNLSASRPQDRQFILSSKKLLLSDSGFYLCAWNPLASPNEQFFGPGTRLTVL.

This clone appeared many times. The chain couples TRBV15 to TRBJ1-3; 8 bases are a match to TRBD1. The CDR3 totals 15 residues. V shed 0 bases and J 4 bases; nucleotides not matched to a gene: 2. From germline, CDR1 is LNHNV and CDR2 YYDKDF (reference sequence). CDR3 nucleotide sequence: TGTGCCACCAGCAGAGATCCAGGGGGCGGAAACACCATATATTTT. This translates into CATSRDPGGGNTIYF.

The rearrangement links TRBV2 to TRBJ2-1; 10 nucleotides line up with TRBD2. Unmatched junction bases numbered 8, after V lost 5 bases and J lost 4 bases. The CDR3 is made up of 16 amino acids. CDR1 and CDR2 from the germline V gene are SNHLY and FYNNEI. In DNA form, the CDR3 reads TGTGCCAGCAGTTCCCCGGGACTAGCGTATTACAATGAGCAGTTCTTC. Amino acids: CASSSPGLAYYNEQFF.

The rearrangement uses TRBV25-1 and TRBJ1-3, with D possibly matching TRBD1 (5 bases). V was trimmed by 1 base and J by 4 bases, leaving 8 bases between them. This CDR3 spans 14 amino acids. CDR1 is MGHDK and CDR2 is SYGVNS in the germline V gene. CDR3 coding DNA: TGTGCCAGCAGTGAATTAGGGGTCGGAAACACCATATATTTT. It codes for CASSELGVGNTIYF.

The CDR3 sequence: CASSGWNTGEQYF. The CDR3 DNA sequence: TGTGCCAGCAGCGGATGGAATACGGGGGAGCAGTACTTC. The chain has TRBV14 and TRBJ2-7; TRBD2 might be the D (5 bases). The CDR3 covers 13 residues. With 5 bases removed from V and 7 bases from J, the gap between germline ends came to 15 bases. In germline, CDR1 is SGHDN, CDR2 FVKESK.

The chain employs TRBV19 and TRBJ2-7, with D possibly being TRBD1 (6 bases). The CDR3 is made up of 13 amino acids. Trimming shortened V by 8 bases and J by 3 bases, and 14 bases separated the two germline ends. CDR1 LNHDA and CDR2 SQIVND come from the germline V gene (reference sequence). The CDR3 DNA reads TGTGCCAGTGCCGCAGGGGTGATCTACGAGCAGTACTTC. It specifies CASAAGVIYEQYF.